A single sample is the source of the 11 T cell receptor beta chains below, sequenced in a study of blood T cell repertoires in COVID-19. Only in-frame clones appear in the TCRdb table, and some are missing; sequencing was by immunoSEQ multiplex PCR. The sample has 300,000 to 350,000 clones, approximately 86% seen once. The sequenced sample consisted of peripheral blood. All receptors come from a man younger than 45 with COVID-19, enrolled during active disease.

The V gene is TRBV10-1, the J gene TRBJ1-1; possible D gene TRBD1, 5 bases. Trimming left V 10 bases short and J 6 bases short, with 30 bases between. Germline loops: CDR1 WNHNN, CDR2 SYGVQD (reference sequence). CDR3 length: 17 residues. The CDR3 here is CATTARGYGQGFAEAFF. Here the CDR3 DNA reads TGCGCCACCACCGCCCGCGGCTACGGGCAGGGCTTCGCTGAAGCTTTCTTT.

This rearrangement joins TRBV9 to TRBJ2-5; 9 nucleotides match TRBD1. CDR3 size: 15 residues. The junction had 8 bases not matched to a gene; V was cut back by 3 bases and J by 5 bases. The germline V gene encodes CDR1 SGDLS and CDR2 YYNGEE. CDR3 nucleotide sequence: TGTGCCAGCAGCGAAACAGGGGGCGTTTGGGAGACCCAGTACTTC. This translates into CASSETGGVWETQYF.

The chain couples TRBV11-2 to TRBJ2-1; 8 nucleotides match TRBD2. This CDR3 is built from 20 residues. Germline V gene data show CDR1 as SGHAT and CDR2 as FQNNGV. J was trimmed by 0 bases and V by 0 bases; bases with no gene match: 13. As DNA, the CDR3 is TGTGCCAGCAGCTTAGAGCCCCTTCGGTTTAGCGGGGACTCCTACAATGAGCAGTTCTTC. It is translated as CASSLEPLRFSGDSYNEQFF.

The chain combines TRBV5-1 with TRBJ2-1; D possibly corresponds to TRBD1 (5 bases). Looked up from germline, CDR1 is SGHRS and CDR2 is YFSETQ. The CDR3 is made up of 13 amino acids. With 2 bases removed from V and 7 bases from J, the gap between germline ends came to 10 bases. For the CDR3, the DNA is TGCGCCAGCAGCTTCGACAGCTTAAATGAGCAGTTCTTC. Its protein product is CASSFDSLNEQFF.

V gene TRBV28 combines with J gene TRBJ2-7, with TRBD2 matching over 14 bases. The CDR3 extends over 17 amino acids. Germline V gene lookup returns CDR1 MDHEN and CDR2 SYDVKM. V lost 6 bases, J lost 0 bases, and 7 bases stayed unmatched. CDR3 nucleotide sequence: TGTGCCAGCAGGGCGGGGGGACTAGCGGGAGCCTCCTACGAGCAGTACTTC. Translated, it gives CASRAGGLAGASYEQYF.

V usage is TRBV19 and J usage is TRBJ1-1; the D is unclear. The CDR3 totals 12 residues. Germline lookup yields CDR1 LNHDA and CDR2 SQIVND (reference sequence). V lost 7 bases to trimming and J lost 4 bases, with 10 bases between them. The CDR3, as DNA: TGTGCCAGTACGCGAAGTATCACTGAAGCTTTCTTT. As protein: CASTRSITEAFF.

The chain recombines TRBV9 with TRBJ2-6, with D possibly TRBD2 on 6 matching bases. Trimming shortened V by 2 bases and J by 4 bases, and 13 bases separated the two germline ends. The CDR3 spans 16 residues. CDR1 and CDR2 (germline): SGDLS, YYNGEE. CDR3 coding DNA: TGTGCCAGCAGCGTGGGAGGCAGTAGCGGGGCCAACGTCCTGACTTTC. This sequence encodes CASSVGGSSGANVLTF.

This clone was observed a single time. The chain is built from TRBV6-2 or TRBV6-3 and TRBJ2-5, with TRBD2 matching over 8 bases. Germline V gene sequence: CDR1 MNHEY, CDR2 SVGEGT. There are 15 residues in the CDR3. V lost 5 bases and J lost 1; bases outside the gene matches: 6. CDR3 in amino acids: CASSRSAGVQETQYF. CDR3 sequence (DNA): TGTGCCAGCAGTCGGTCAGCGGGAGTCCAAGAGACCCAGTACTTC.

The genes are TRBV6-1 and TRBJ2-5, with D perhaps matching TRBD1 (6 bases). V lost 2 bases and J 5 bases, leaving 15 bases between the germline ends. The CDR3 runs 15 residues. Per the germline V gene, CDR1 is MNHNS and CDR2 is SASEGT. CDR3 residues: CASSEQLGRGETQYF. The CDR3 DNA is TGTGCCAGCAGTGAACAGTTGGGCAGGGGCGAGACCCAGTACTTC.

This chain uses TRBV7-2 with TRBJ2-4, with D possibly TRBD2 on 5 matching bases. The CDR3 loop spans 13 amino acids. In germline, CDR1 is SGHTA, CDR2 FQGNSA. Trimming removed 7 bases at V and 10 bases at J, with 17 bases between. This CDR3 reads CASTGASRGIQYF. The CDR3 region has the DNA TGTGCCAGCACCGGAGCTAGTCGGGGTATTCAGTACTTC.

This chain links TRBV5-5 with TRBJ1-5, with 8 bases that match TRBD1. Germline CDR1 SGHKS, CDR2 YYEKEE (reference sequence). The CDR3 has 15 residues. With V trimmed by 1 base and J by 4 bases, 4 bases remained unmatched. CDR3 in amino acids: CASSLQGAYNQPQHF. The CDR3 DNA reads as TGTGCCAGCAGCTTGCAGGGGGCCTATAATCAGCCCCAGCATTTT.